Listed below are T cell receptor beta chains from one sample, sequenced in a study of T cell responses to AZD1222 COVID-19 vaccine. Only in-frame clones appear in the TCRdb table, and some are missing; sequencing was by immunoSEQ multiplex PCR. The repertoire holds about 120,000 clones, with over 75% as singletons. Material: peripheral blood, obtained on day 0 of AZD1222 vaccination. Receptors were obtained from an adult in good health. CDR3s include the opening cysteine and the closing phenylalanine or tryptophan. A D gene is named only where the DNA matches it firmly. Size is stated for part of the rows, as once, few or many counts, or as a class when the clone is expanded.

abundance: NA
d_gene: NA
j_gene: TRBJ1-2
v_gene: TRBV12-5
CDR3aa: CASGTDYGGYTF
CDR3nt: TGTGCTAGTGGTACCGACTACGGCGGCTACACCTTC

abundance: NA
d_gene: NA
j_gene: TRBJ1-3
v_gene: TRBV6-2/TRBV6-3
CDR3aa: CASSPTSGNTIYF
CDR3nt: TGTGCCAGCAGTCCGACGTCCGGAAACACCATATATTTT

abundance: NA
d_gene: NA
j_gene: TRBJ1-4
v_gene: TRBV5-1
CDR3aa: CASSLRTTNEKLFF
CDR3nt: TGCGCCAGCAGCTTGAGGACCACTAATGAAAAACTGTTTTTT

abundance: few
d_gene: TRBD1
j_gene: TRBJ1-1
v_gene: TRBV5-6
CDR3aa: CASSLVEDRGAEAFF
CDR3nt: TGTGCCAGCAGCTTGGTCGAGGACAGGGGGGCTGAAGCTTTCTTT

abundance: few
d_gene: NA
j_gene: TRBJ1-1
v_gene: TRBV4-3
CDR3aa: CASSQGSGERTEAFF
CDR3nt: TGCGCCAGCAGCCAAGGTTCAGGGGAGCGGACTGAAGCTTTCTTT

abundance: once
d_gene: TRBD2
j_gene: TRBJ2-7
v_gene: TRBV19
CDR3aa: CASTPRGGSSYEQYF
CDR3nt: TGTGCCAGTACCCCCCGCGGGGGGAGTTCCTACGAGCAGTACTTC

abundance: NA
d_gene: NA
j_gene: TRBJ2-7
v_gene: TRBV24-1
CDR3aa: CATSDYRVMEQYF
CDR3nt: TGTGCCACCAGTGATTACCGGGTTATGGAGCAGTACTTC

abundance: NA
d_gene: NA
j_gene: TRBJ1-2
v_gene: TRBV7-9
CDR3aa: CASSLTGGAQGYTF
CDR3nt: TGTGCCAGCAGCTTAACTGGAGGAGCCCAGGGCTACACCTTC

abundance: NA
d_gene: NA
j_gene: TRBJ1-1
v_gene: TRBV10-1
CDR3aa: CASSESSRGTEAFF
CDR3nt: TGCGCCAGCAGTGAGTCGTCCCGCGGTACTGAAGCTTTCTTT

abundance: NA
d_gene: NA
j_gene: TRBJ1-1
v_gene: TRBV11-2
CDR3aa: CASSLRGGSYTEAFF
CDR3nt: TGTGCCAGCAGCTTAAGGGGAGGGAGCTACACTGAAGCTTTCTTT

abundance: NA
d_gene: NA
j_gene: TRBJ1-2
v_gene: TRBV19
CDR3aa: CASSLKSSRTPENYGYTF
CDR3nt: TGTGCCAGTAGTTTAAAATCATCCAGGACACCGGAAAACTATGGCTACACCTTC